The TCR beta chain described here comes from a study of regulatory T cells in long-lasting Graves disease. From germline, CDR1 is SGHAT and CDR2 FQDESV (reference sequence). The CDR3 totals 13 residues. The V and J ends lost 5 bases and 4 bases respectively, with 6 bases between them. Sequencing libraries for TCR beta were prepared with iRepertoire HTBI primers and Arm-PCR of CDR3 regions. Each CDR3 protein is one row after TCRdb ran MiXCR on the multiplex PCR reads. The sample yields about 400,000 distinct CDR3 sequences, around 15% seen once. As to time point: newly diagnosed GD, antithyroid drugs for less than 3 months. There was RNA extracted from PBMCs, and the TCR library was made from it.

Sequenced here: peripheral blood mononuclear cells (PBMCs), sampled at new diagnosis, from a patient treated with antithyroid drugs. The chain combines TRBV11-1 with TRBJ2-6; tentative D call: TRBD2 (5 bases). This sequence originates from a female donor with Graves disease. The CDR3 DNA reads as TGTGCCAGCAGCCCGGGGGGGGCCAACGTCCTGACTTTC. It is translated as CASSPGGANVLTF.